This TCR beta chain came from a study of tumor-infiltrating lymphocytes in primary liver carcinoma. Bulk tissue was left unsorted, and RNA and DNA were co-extracted from about 19-30 mg of it. The CDR3 runs to 14 residues. CDR1 and CDR2 (germline): MNHEY, SVGAGI. With V trimmed by 6 bases and J by 1 base, 2 bases remained unmatched. Points on this clonotype: This CDR3 fails to terminate in the conserved phenylalanine or tryptophan, so it likely reflects a read error.

From about 530 ng total RNA, TCR beta cDNA was generated with a primer in the constant region. Slightly modified ARM-PCR with three nested multiplex PCR rounds yielded TCR beta libraries. TRBV1-TRBV30 forward primers paired with a C-beta reverse primer were used in the first two PCR rounds, which ran roughly 9 cycles each. In TCRdb, the multiplex PCR reads were re-called with MiXCR into one record per CDR3 protein. The sample contains tens of thousands of distinct CDR3 sequences, roughly two thirds of which appear only once. The chain uses TRBV6-5 and TRBJ2-3; 9 positions agree with TRBD1. Sample: liver tumor tissue from sampling region 4. Subset noted: tumor region T4, right-lateral pole. The sequence was collected from a man between 40 and 49 years old with primary liver carcinoma and hepatitis B virus infection. CDR3 in amino acids: CASRRTGGTDTQYL. As DNA, the CDR3 is TGTGCCAGCAGAAGGACAGGGGGCACAGATACGCAGTATCTT.